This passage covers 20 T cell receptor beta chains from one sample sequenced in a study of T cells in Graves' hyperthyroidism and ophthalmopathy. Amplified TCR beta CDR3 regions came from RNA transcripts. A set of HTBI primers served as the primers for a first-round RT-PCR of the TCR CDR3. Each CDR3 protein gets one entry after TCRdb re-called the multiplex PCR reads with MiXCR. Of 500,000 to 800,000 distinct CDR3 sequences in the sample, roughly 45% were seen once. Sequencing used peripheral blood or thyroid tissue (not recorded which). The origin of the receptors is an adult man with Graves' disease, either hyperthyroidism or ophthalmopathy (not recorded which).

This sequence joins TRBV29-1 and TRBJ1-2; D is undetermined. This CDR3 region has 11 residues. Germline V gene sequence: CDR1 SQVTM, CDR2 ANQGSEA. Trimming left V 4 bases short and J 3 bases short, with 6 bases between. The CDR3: CSVGNDYGYTF. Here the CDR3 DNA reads TGCAGCGTTGGCAACGACTATGGCTACACCTTC.

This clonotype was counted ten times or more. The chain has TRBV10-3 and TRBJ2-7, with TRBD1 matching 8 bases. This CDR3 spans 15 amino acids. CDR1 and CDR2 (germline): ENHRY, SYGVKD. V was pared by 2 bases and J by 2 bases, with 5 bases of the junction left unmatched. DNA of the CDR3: TGTGCCATCAGTGAGACGACAGGGGCAACCTACGAGCAGTACTTC. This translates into CAISETTGATYEQYF.

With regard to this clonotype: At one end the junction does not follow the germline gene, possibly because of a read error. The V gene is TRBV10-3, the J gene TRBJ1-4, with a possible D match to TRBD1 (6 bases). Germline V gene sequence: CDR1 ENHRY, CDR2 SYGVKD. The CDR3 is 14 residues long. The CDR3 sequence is CASSEGQPGKKLFF. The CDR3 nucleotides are TGTGCCAGCAGTGAAGGACAGCCCGGGAAAAAACTGTTTTTT.

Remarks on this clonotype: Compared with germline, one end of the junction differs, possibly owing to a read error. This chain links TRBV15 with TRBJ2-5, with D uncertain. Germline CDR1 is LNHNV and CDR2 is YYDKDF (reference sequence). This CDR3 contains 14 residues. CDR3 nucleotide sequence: TGTGCCGCCAGCAGAGTCGGGCAGAAAGAGACCCAGTACTTC. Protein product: CAASRVGQKETQYF.

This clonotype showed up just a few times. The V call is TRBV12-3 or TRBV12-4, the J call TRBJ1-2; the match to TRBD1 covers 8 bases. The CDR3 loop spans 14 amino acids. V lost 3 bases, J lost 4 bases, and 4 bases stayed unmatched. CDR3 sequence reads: CASSFSDRAYGYTF. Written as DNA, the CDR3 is TGTGCCAGCAGTTTCTCGGACAGGGCCTATGGCTACACCTTC.

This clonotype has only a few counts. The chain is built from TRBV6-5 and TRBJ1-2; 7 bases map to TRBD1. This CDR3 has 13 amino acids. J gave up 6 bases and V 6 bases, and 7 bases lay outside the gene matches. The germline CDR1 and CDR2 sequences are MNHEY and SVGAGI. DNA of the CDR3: TGTGCCAGCAGAAGACAGGGAAGGGATGGCTACACCTTC. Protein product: CASRRQGRDGYTF.

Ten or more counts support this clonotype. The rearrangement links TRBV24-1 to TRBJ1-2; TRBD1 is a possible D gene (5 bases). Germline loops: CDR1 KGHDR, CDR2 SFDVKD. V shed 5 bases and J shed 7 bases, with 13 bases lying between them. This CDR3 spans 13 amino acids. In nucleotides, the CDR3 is TGTGCCACCAGTGGAGGAGGGGATTTTGGCTACACCTTC. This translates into CATSGGGDFGYTF.

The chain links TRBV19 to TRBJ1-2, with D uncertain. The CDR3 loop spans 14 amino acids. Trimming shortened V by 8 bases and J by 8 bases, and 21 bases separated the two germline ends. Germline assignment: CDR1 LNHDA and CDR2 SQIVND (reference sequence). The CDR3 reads CASRGSARLVGYTF. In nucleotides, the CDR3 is TGTGCCAGTCGCGGGAGTGCACGGCTCGTAGGCTACACCTTC. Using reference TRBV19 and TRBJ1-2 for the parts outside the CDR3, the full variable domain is DGGITQSPKYLFRKEGQNVTLSCEQNLNHDAMYWYRQDPGQGLRLIYYSQIVNDFQKGDIAEGYSVSREKKESFPLTVTSAQKNPTAFYLCASRGSARLVGYTFGSGTRLTVV.

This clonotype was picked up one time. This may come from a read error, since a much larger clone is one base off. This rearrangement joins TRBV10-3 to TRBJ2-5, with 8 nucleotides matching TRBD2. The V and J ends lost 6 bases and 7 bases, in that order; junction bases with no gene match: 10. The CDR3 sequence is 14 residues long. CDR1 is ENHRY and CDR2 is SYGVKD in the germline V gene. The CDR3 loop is CAISSSSGWGTQYF. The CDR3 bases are TGTGCCATCAGCTCCTCTAGCGGGTGGGGGACCCAGTACTTC.

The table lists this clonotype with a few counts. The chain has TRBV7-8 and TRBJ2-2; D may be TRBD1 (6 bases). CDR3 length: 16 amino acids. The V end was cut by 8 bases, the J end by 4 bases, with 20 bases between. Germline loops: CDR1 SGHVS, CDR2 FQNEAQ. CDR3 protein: CASRPGQLLSTGELFF. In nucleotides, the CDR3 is TGTGCCAGCCGCCCTGGACAGTTGTTGAGCACCGGGGAGCTGTTTTTT.

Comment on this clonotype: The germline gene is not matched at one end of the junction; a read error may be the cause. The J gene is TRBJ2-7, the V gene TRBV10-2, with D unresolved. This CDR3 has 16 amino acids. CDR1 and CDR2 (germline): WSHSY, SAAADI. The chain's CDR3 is CASSLLSPQSSYEQYF. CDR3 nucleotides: TGTGCCAGCTCACTGCTCAGTCCGCAAAGCTCCTACGAGCAGTACTTC.

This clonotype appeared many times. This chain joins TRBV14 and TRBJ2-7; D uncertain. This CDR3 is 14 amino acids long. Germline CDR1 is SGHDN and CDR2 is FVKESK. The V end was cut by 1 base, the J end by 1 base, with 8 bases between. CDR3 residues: CASSQVIGSYEQYF. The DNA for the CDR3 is TGTGCCAGCAGCCAAGTTATCGGATCCTACGAGCAGTACTTC.

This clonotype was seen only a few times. CDR3 loop: CSARVGPNQPQHF. CDR3 in DNA: TGCAGTGCTAGAGTGGGCCCCAATCAGCCCCAGCATTTT. This chain connects TRBV20-1 to TRBJ1-5; unclear D gene. Germline V CDR1 and CDR2: DFQATT, SNEGSKA (reference sequence). V was shortened by 1 base and J by 3 bases, with 7 bases between the two germline ends. This CDR3 is built from 13 residues.

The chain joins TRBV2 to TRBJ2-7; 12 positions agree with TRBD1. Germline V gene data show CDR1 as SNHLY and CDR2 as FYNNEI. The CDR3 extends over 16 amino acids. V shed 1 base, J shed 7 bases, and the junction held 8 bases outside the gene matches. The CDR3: CASSEEPGQGAGEQYF. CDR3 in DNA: TGTGCCAGCAGTGAAGAACCGGGACAGGGGGCCGGTGAGCAGTACTTC.

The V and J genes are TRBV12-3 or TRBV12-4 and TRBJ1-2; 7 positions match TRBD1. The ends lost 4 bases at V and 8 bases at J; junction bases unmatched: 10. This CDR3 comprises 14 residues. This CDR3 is CASSYGRGSQGYTF. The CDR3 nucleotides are TGTGCCAGCAGTTACGGCAGGGGGTCACAGGGCTACACCTTC.

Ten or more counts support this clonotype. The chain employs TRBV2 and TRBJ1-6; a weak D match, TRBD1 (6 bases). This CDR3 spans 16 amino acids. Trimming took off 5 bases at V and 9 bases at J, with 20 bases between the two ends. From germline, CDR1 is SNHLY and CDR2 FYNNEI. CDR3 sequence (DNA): TGTGCCAGCAGTACCCACTTACAGGGCTGGGGTTCACCCCTCCACTTT. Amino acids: CASSTHLQGWGSPLHF.

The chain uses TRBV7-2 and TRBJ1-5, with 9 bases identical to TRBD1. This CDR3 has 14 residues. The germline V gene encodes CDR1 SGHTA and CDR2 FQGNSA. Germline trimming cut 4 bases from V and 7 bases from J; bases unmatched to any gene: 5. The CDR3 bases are TGTGCCAGCAGCTCCCGACAGGGGGGCCAGCCCCAGCATTTT. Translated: CASSSRQGGQPQHF.

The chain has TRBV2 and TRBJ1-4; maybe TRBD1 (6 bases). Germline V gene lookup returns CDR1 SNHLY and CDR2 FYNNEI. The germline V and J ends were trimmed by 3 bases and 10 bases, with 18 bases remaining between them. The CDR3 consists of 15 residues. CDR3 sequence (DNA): TGTGCCAGCAGTGAGCCCCCACCCCCCAGGGGAAAACTGTTTTTT. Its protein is CASSEPPPPRGKLFF.

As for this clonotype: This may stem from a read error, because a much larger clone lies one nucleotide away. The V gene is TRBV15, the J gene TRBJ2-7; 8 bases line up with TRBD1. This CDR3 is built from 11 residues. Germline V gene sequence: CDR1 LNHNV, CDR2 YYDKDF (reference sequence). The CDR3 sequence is CASSEPGQGGF. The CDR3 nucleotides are TGTGCCAGCAGTGAACCCGGACAGGGTGGATTC. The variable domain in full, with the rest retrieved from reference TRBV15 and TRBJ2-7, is DAMVIQNPRYQVTQFGKPVTLSCSQTLNHNVMYWYQQKSSQAPKLLFHYYDKDFNNEADTPDNFQSRRPNTSFCFLDIRSPGLGDTAMYLCASSEPGQGGFGPGTRLTVT.

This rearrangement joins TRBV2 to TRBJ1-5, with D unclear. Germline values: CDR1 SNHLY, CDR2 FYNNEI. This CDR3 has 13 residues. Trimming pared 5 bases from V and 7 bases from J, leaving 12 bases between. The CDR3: CASSKDVGQPQHF. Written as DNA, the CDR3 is TGTGCCAGCAGTAAAGATGTCGGGCAGCCCCAGCATTTT.